The 6 T cell receptor beta chains below come from one sample, sequenced in a study of long-term antiretroviral therapy in people with HIV. Sequencing used immunoSEQ v3.0 at survey level. Repertoires were generated with immunoSEQ multiplex PCR, while TCRdb's copy carries only in-frame clones and drops some. Among around 33,000 clones listed, approximately 80% were seen once. The sample here was unsorted PBMCs, taken 0.3 years after starting antiretroviral therapy. These receptors were obtained from a man aged 18 to 30 with HIV.

V and J are TRBV4-3 and TRBJ2-3; D remains ambiguous. V lost 2 bases and J 5 bases, leaving 11 bases between the germline ends. The CDR3 runs 14 residues. The germline gives CDR1 LGHNA, CDR2 YSLEER. DNA for the CDR3: TGCGCCAGCAGCCAACACAGCTCTGGAGATACGCAGTATTTT. It codes for CASSQHSSGDTQYF.

The chain joins TRBV28 to TRBJ1-1; 7 bases align to TRBD1. The CDR3 is made up of 15 amino acids. Per germline, CDR1 MDHEN and CDR2 SYDVKM. J was trimmed by 4 bases and V by 2 bases; bases with no gene match: 7. In DNA, the CDR3 is TGTGCCAGCAGTTTAAGGGGACAGTTCGGCACTGAAGCTTTCTTT. Protein: CASSLRGQFGTEAFF.

This chain uses TRBV10-2 with TRBJ2-3; 9 bases align to TRBD2. J gave up 1 base and V 0 bases, and 2 bases lay outside the gene matches. This CDR3 has 16 residues. The germline V gene encodes CDR1 WSHSY and CDR2 SAAADI. CDR3 amino acids: CASSESQRGGTDTQYF. In nucleotides, the CDR3 is TGCGCCAGCAGTGAGTCCCAGCGGGGGGGCACAGATACGCAGTATTTT.

This rearrangement joins TRBV4-3 to TRBJ2-7; 9 bases agree with TRBD1. The CDR3 length is 13 residues. V trimming: 5 bases; J trimming: 3 bases; junction bases outside the gene matches: 2. CDR1 is LGHNA, CDR2 YSLEER, per germline. The CDR3 nucleotides read TGCGCCAGCAGCGGGGGACAGGGCTACGAGCAGTACTTC. Protein product: CASSGGQGYEQYF.

The chain employs TRBV7-9 and TRBJ1-5, with D possibly TRBD1 on 5 matching bases. Trimming shortened V by 4 bases and J by 7 bases, and 11 bases separated the two germline ends. This CDR3 is built from 13 residues. Per the germline V gene, CDR1 is SEHNR and CDR2 is FQNEAQ (reference sequence). The CDR3 coding sequence is TGTGCCAGCAGCTGGGAGGGGACCCAGCCCCAGCATTTT. Its protein is CASSWEGTQPQHF.

This clone was picked up one time. The rearrangement joins TRBV2 to TRBJ2-7, with D hard to call. The CDR3 runs to 13 residues. V lost 0 bases to trimming and J lost 7 bases, with 10 bases between them. The germline CDR1 and CDR2 sequences are SNHLY and FYNNEI. Here the CDR3 reads CASSEAHMREQYF. The CDR3 DNA is TGTGCCAGCAGTGAAGCGCACATGAGGGAGCAGTACTTC.